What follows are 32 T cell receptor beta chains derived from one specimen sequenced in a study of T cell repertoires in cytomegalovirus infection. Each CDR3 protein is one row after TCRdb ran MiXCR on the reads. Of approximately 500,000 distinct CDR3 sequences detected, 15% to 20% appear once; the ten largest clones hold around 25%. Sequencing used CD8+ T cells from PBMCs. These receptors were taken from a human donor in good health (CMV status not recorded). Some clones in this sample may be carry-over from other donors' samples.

This CDR3 is CATLAGSLSGNTIYF. The DNA for the CDR3 is TGTGCGACGCTGGCAGGATCCCTCTCTGGAAACACCATATATTTT. The gene calls are TRBV19 and TRBJ1-3; D unresolved. The length of the CDR3 is 15 residues. Germline loops: CDR1 LNHDA, CDR2 SQIVND (reference sequence).

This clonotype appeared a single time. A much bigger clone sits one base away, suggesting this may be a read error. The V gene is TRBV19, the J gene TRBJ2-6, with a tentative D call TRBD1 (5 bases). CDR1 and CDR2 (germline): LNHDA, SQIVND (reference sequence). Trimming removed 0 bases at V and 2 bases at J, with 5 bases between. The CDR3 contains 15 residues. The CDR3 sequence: CASSIEGAGANVLTF. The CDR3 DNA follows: TGTGCCAGTAGTATAGAAGGGGCTGGGGCCAACGTCCTGACTTTC.

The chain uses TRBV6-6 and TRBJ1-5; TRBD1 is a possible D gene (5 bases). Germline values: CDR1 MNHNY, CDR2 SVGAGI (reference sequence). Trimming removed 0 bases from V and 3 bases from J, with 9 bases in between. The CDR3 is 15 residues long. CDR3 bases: TGTGCCAGCAGTTACTCGGGGCAGAACAATCAGCCCCAGCATTTT. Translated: CASSYSGQNNQPQHF.

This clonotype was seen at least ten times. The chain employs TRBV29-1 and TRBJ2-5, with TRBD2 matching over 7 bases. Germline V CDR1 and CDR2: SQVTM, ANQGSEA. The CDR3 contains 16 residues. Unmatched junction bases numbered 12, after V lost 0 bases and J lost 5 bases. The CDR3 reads CSVEDLEGGYGETQYF. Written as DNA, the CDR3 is TGCAGCGTTGAAGATCTCGAGGGAGGGTACGGGGAGACCCAGTACTTC.

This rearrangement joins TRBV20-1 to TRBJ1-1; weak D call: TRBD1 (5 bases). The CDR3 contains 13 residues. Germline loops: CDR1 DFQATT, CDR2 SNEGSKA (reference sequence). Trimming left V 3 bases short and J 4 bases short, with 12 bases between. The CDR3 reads CSARTGESTEAFF. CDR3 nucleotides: TGCAGTGCTAGGACGGGGGAGAGCACTGAAGCTTTCTTT.

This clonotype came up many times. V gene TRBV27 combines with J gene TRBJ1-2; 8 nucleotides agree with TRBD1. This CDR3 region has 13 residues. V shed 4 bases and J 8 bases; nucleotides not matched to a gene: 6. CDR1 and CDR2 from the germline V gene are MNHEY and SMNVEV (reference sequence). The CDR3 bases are TGTGCCAGCAGTTCGGACAGGGCCGGGGGCTACACCTTC. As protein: CASSSDRAGGYTF.

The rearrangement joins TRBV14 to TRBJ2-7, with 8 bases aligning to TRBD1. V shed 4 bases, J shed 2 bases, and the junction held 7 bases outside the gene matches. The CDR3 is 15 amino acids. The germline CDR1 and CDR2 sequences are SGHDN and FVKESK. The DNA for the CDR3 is TGTGCCAGCAGCCTGCGAAACAGGGGGACCTACGAGCAGTACTTC. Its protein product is CASSLRNRGTYEQYF.

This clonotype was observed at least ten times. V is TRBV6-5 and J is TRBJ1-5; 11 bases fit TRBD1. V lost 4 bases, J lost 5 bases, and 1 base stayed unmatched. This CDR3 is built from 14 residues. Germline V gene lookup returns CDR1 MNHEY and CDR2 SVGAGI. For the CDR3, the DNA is TGTGCCAGCAGTTGGGACAGGGGGTATCAGCCCCAGCATTTT. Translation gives CASSWDRGYQPQHF.

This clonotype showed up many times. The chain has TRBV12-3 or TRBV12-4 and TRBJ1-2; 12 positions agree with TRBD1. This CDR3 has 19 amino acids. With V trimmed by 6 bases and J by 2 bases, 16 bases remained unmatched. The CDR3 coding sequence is TGTGCCAGCAGCCCAAGCGGCCGGGACAGGGGGCCCGCCAACTATGGCTACACCTTC. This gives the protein CASSPSGRDRGPANYGYTF.

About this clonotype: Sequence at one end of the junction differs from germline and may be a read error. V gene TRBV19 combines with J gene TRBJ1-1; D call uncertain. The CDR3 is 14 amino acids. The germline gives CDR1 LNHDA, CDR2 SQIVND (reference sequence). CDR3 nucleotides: TGTGCCAGTAGAAGTCCGAGGGTGAACACTGAAGCTTTATTT. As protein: CASRSPRVNTEALF.

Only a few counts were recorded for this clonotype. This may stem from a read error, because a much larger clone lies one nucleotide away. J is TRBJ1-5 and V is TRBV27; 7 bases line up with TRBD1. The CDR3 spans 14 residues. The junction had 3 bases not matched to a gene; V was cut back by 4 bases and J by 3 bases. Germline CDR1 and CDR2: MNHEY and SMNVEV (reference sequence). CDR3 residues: CASSWDSFNQPQHF. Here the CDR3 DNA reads TGTGCCAGCAGTTGGGACAGCTTCAATCAGCCCCAGCATTTT.

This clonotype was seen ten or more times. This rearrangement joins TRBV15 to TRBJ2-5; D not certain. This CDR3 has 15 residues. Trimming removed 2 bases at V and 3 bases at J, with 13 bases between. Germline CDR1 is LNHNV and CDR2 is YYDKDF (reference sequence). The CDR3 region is CATSRLAASKETQYF. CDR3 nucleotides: TGTGCCACCAGCAGACTGGCGGCAAGTAAAGAGACCCAGTACTTC.

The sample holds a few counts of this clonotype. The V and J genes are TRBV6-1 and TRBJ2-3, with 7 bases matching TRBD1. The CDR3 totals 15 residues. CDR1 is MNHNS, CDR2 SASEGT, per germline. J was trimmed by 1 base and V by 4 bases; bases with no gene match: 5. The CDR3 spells CASSVHRGGTDTQYF. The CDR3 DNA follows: TGTGCCAGCAGTGTCCACAGGGGAGGCACAGATACGCAGTATTTT.

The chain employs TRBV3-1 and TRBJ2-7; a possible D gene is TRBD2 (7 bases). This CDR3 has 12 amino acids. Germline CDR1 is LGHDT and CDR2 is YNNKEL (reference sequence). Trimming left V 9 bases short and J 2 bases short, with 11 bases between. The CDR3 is CASGEGAYEQYF. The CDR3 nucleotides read TGTGCCAGTGGGGAGGGGGCCTACGAGCAGTACTTC.

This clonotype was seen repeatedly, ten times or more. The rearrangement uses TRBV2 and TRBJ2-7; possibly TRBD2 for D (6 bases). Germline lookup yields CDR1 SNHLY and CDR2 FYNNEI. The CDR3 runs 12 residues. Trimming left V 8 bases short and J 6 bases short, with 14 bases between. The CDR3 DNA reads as TGTGCCAGCGAGGGAGGAAGCGTCGAGCAGTACTTC. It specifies CASEGGSVEQYF.

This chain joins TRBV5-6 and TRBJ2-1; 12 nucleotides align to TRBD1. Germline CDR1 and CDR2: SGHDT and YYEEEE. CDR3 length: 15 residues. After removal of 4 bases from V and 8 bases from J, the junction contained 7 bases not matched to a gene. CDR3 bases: TGTGCCAGCAGCCCCCGGGACAGGGGGCTGTATGAGCAGTTCTTC. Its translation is CASSPRDRGLYEQFF.

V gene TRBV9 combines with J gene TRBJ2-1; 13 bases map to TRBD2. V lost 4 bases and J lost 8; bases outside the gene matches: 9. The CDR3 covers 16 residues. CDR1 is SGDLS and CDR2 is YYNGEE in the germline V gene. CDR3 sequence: CASSLSGLAGVDEQFF. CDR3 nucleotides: TGTGCCAGCAGCCTGAGTGGACTAGCGGGAGTCGATGAGCAGTTCTTC.

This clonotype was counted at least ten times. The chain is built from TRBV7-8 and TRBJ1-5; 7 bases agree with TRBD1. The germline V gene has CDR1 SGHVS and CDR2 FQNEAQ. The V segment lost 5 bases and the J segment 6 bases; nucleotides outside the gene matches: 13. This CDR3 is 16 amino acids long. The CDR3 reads CASSQGGGTGRQPQHF. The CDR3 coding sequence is TGTGCCAGCAGCCAGGGGGGGGGGACGGGACGTCAGCCCCAGCATTTT.

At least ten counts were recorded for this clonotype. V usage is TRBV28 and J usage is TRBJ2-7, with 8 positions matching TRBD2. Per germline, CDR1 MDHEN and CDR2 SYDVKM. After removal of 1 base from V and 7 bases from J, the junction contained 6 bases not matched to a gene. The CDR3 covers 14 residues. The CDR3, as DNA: TGTGCCAGCAGTTTATCGGGAGGGTTTAGGGAGCAGTACTTC. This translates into CASSLSGGFREQYF.

The CDR3 protein is CASSMTSGASYEQYF. DNA for the CDR3: TGTGCCAGCAGCATGACTAGCGGGGCCTCCTACGAGCAGTACTTC. The rearrangement joins TRBV13 to TRBJ2-7; 11 positions match TRBD2. From germline, CDR1 is PRHDT and CDR2 FYEKMQ (reference sequence). Trimming at V came to 5 bases and at J to 0 bases, leaving 3 bases not matched to a gene. The CDR3 has 15 residues.

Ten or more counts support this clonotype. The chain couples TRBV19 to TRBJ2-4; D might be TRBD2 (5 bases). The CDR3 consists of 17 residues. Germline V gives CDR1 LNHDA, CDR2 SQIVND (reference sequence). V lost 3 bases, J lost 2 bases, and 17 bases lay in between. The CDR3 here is CASSMIAGLWTKNIQYF. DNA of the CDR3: TGTGCCAGTAGTATGATCGCGGGCTTGTGGACCAAAAACATTCAGTACTTC.

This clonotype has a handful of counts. CDR3 protein: CASRVITGELFF. Here the CDR3 DNA reads TGTGCCAGCAGAGTAATAACGGGGGAGCTGTTTTTT. The rearrangement links TRBV6-2 or TRBV6-3 to TRBJ2-2; D not certain. Germline assignment: CDR1 MNHEY and CDR2 SVGEGT. This CDR3 region has 12 residues. The ends were cut back, 6 bases at V and 8 bases at J, with 10 bases in the middle.

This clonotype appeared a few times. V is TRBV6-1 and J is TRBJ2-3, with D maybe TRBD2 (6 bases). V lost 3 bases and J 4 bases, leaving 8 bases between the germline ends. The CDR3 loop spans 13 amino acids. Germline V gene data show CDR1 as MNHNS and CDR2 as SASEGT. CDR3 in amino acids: CASSDTGADTQYF. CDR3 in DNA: TGTGCCAGCAGTGACACGGGGGCAGATACGCAGTATTTT.

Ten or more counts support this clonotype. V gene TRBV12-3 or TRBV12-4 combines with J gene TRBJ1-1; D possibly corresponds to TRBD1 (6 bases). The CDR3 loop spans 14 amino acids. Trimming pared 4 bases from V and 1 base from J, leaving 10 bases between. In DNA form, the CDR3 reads TGTGCCAGCAGTTCACAGGGTAAGAACACTGAAGCTTTCTTT. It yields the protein CASSSQGKNTEAFF.

The CDR3 spells CAWSTGAPYEQYF. The CDR3 DNA reads as TGTGCCTGGAGTACAGGGGCCCCCTACGAGCAGTACTTC. This chain joins TRBV30 and TRBJ2-7; TRBD1 matches at 7 bases. CDR3 size: 13 residues. Germline assignment: CDR1 GTSNPN and CDR2 SVGIG (reference sequence). Germline trimming cut 2 bases from V and 2 bases from J; bases unmatched to any gene: 3.

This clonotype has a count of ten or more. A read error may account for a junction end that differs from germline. This chain's CDR3 is CASSLAGLNTGELFF. The CDR3 DNA follows: TGTGCCAGCAGCCTAGCGGGACTTAACACCGGGGAGCTGTTTTTT. The V and J genes are TRBV7-6 and TRBJ2-2; TRBD2 agrees at 9 bases. The CDR3 length is 15 residues. The germline V gene encodes CDR1 SGHVS and CDR2 FNYEAQ.

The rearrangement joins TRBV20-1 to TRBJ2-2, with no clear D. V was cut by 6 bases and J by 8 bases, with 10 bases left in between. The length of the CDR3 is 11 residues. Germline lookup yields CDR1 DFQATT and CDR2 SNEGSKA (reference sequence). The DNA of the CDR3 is TGCAGTGCACCTAGAGATGGGGAGCTGTTTTTT. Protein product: CSAPRDGELFF.

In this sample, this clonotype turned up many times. The CDR3 sequence is CSARGRGRISEQFF. In DNA, the CDR3 is TGCAGTGCTAGGGGTCGCGGGAGAATCAGTGAGCAGTTCTTC. The chain links TRBV20-1 to TRBJ2-1, with TRBD2 identical over 7 bases. V was pared by 3 bases and J by 9 bases, with 11 bases of the junction left unmatched. The CDR3 sequence is 14 residues long. The germline V gene encodes CDR1 DFQATT and CDR2 SNEGSKA (reference sequence).

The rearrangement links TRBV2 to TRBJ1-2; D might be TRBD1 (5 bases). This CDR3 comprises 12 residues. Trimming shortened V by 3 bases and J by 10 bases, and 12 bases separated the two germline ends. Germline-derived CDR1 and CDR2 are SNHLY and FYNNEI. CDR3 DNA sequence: TGTGCCAGCAGTGATTCGGGGGATGTCTACACCTTC. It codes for CASSDSGDVYTF. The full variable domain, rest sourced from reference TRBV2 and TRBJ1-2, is EPEVTQTPSHQVTQMGQEVILRCVPISNHLYFYWYRQILGQKVEFLVSFYNNEISEKSEIFDDQFSVERPDGSNFTLKIRSTKLEDSAMYFCASSDSGDVYTFGSGTRLTVV.

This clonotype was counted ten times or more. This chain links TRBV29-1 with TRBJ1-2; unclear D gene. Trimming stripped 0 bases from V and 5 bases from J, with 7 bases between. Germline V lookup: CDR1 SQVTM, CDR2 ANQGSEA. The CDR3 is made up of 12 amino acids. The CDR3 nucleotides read TGCAGCGTTGAAGATCGAAGGTATGGCTACACCTTC. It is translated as CSVEDRRYGYTF.

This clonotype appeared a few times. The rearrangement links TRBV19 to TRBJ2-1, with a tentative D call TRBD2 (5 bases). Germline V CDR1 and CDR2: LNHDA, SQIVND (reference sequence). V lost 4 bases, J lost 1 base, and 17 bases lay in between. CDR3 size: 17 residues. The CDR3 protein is CASSRALPGVSYNEQFF. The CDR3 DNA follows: TGTGCCAGTAGTAGAGCCCTCCCCGGGGTTTCCTACAATGAGCAGTTCTTC.

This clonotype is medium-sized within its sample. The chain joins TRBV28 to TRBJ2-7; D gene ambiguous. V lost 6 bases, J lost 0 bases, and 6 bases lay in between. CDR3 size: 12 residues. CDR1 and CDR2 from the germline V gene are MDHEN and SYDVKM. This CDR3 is CASSENSYEQYF. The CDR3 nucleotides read TGTGCCAGCAGCGAGAACTCCTACGAGCAGTACTTC.